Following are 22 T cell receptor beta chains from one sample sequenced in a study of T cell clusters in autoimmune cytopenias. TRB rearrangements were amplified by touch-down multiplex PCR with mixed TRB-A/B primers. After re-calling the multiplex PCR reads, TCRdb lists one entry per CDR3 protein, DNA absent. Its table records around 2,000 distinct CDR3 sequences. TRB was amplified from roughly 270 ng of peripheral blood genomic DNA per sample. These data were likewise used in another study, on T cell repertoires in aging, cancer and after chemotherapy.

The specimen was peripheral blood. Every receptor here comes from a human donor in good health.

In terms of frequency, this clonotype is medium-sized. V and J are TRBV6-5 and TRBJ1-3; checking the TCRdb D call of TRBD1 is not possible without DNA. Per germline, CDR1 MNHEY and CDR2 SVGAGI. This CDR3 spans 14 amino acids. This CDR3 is CASSPQGAGNTIYF.

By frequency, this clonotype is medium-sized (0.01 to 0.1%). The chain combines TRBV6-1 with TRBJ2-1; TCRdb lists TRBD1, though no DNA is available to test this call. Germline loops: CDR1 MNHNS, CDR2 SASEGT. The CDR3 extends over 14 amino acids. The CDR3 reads CATQIARGYNEQFF.

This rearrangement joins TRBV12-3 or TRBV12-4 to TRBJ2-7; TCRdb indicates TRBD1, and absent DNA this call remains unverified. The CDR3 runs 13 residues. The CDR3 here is CASTDRGQGEQYF.

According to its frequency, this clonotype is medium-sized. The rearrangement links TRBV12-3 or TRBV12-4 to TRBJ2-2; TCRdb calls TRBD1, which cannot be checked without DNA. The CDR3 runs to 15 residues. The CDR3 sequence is CASSPLQGASGELFF.

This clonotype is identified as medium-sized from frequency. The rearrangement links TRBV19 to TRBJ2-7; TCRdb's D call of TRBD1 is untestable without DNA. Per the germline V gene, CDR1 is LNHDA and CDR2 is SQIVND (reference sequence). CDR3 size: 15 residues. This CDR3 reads CASRTNRDLAYEQYF.

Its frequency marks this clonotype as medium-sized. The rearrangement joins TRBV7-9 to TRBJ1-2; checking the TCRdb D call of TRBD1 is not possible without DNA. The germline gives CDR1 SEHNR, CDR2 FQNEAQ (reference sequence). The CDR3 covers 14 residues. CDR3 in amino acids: CASSLTTGLYGYTF.

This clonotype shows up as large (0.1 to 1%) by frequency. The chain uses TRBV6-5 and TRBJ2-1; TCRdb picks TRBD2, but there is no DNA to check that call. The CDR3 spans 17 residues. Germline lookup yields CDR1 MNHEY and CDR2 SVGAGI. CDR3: CASNKRTSGRSYNEQFF.

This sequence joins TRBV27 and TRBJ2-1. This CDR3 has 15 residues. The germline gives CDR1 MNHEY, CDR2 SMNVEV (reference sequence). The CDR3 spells CASSQDREPYNEQFF.

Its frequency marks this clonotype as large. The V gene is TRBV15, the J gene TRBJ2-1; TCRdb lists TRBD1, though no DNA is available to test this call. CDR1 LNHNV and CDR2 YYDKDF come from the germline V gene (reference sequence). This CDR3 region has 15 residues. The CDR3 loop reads CATSPAGGHYNEQFF.

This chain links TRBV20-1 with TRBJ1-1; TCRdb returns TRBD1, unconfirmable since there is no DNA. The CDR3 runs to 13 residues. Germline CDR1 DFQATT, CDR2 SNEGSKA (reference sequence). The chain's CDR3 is CSARSAGGTEAFF.

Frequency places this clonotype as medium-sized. The CDR3 loop is CATGDGAGNTF. The chain carries TRBV6-6 and TRBJ1-2; the TCRdb D gene call, TRBD1, has no DNA to confirm it. The CDR3 extends over 11 amino acids. Germline CDR1 reads MNHNY; CDR2 reads SVGAGI (reference sequence).

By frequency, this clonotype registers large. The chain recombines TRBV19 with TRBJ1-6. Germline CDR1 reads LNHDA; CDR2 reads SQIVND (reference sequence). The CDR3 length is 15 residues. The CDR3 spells CASSINRVGNSPLHF.

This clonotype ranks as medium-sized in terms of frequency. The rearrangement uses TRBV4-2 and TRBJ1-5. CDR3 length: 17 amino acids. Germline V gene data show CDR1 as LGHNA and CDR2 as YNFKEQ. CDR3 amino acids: CASSQDSDLKSGQPQHF.

CDR3 in amino acids: CASSGLAGGYTQYF. V usage is TRBV2 and J usage is TRBJ2-3; without DNA, the TCRdb call of TRBD2 cannot be checked. This CDR3 is 14 amino acids long. Germline values: CDR1 SNHLY, CDR2 FYNNEI.

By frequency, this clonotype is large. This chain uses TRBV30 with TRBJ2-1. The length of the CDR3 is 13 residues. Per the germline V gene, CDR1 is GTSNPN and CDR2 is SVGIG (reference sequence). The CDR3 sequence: CAWGVVSYNEQFF.

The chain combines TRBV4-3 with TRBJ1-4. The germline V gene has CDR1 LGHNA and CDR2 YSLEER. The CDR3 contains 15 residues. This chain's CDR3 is CASSQDGSTNEKLFF.

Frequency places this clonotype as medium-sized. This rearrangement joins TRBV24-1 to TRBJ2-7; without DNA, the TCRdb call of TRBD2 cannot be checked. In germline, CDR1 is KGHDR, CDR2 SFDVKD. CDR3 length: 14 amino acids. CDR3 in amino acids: CATSDRQGGAEQYF.

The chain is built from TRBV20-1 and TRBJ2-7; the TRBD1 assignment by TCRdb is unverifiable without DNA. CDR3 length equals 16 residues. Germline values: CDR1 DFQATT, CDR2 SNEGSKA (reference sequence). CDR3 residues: CSARVWMTGEGNEQYF.

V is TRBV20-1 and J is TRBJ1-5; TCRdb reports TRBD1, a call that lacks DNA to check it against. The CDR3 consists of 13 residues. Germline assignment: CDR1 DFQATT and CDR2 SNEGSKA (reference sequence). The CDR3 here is CSARDSEAQPQHF.

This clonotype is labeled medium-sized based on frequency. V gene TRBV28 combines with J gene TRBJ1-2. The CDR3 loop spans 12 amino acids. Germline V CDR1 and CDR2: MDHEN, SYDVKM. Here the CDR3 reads CASTYANYGYTF.

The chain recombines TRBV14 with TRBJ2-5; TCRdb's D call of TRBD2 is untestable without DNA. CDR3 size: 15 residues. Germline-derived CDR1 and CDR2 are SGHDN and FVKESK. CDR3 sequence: CASSQDIAGGETQYF.

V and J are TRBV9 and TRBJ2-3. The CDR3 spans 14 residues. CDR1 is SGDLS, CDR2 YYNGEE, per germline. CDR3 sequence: CASSDHDNTDTQYF.